This T cell receptor (beta chain) was documented in a study of blood T cell repertoires in COVID-19. For the study at large: Samples taken during acute and convalescent COVID-19 were collected in the United States, Italy and Spain. PBMCs, B-cell-depleted T cells, or T cells were the source of the cDNA or gDNA that made up the material.

Authors' processing steps: How many nucleated cells were present was estimated from reference gene primer amplification. Profiling relied on immunoSEQ multiplex PCR, and the TCRdb table lists in-frame clones only, not all of them. Clone size and V and J calls were adopted from that table, with D and trimming inferred from the DNA. The repertoire holds roughly 150,000 clones, roughly 80% seen once, with about 0.58% in the top ten. This CDR3 is built from 15 residues. Trimming removed 5 bases from V and 1 base from J; junction bases left unmatched: 3. The germline CDR1 and CDR2 sequences are SGHNT and YYREEE (reference sequence).

The rearrangement links TRBV5-4 to TRBJ2-2; 9 bases are a match to TRBD1. The sequence was obtained from a man between 60 and 70 years old with acute or convalescent COVID-19. Sequencing was done on a sample of peripheral blood. The CDR3 loop is CASRPGQGNTGELFF. CDR3 sequence (DNA): TGTGCCAGCAGGCCGGGACAGGGGAACACCGGGGAGCTGTTTTTT. The whole variable domain, filled in from reference TRBV5-4 and TRBJ2-2, reads ETGVTQSPTHLIKTRGQQVTLRCSSQSGHNTVSWYQQALGQGPQFIFQYYREEENGRGNFPPRFSGLQFPNYSSELNVNALELDDSALYLCASRPGQGNTGELFFGEGSRLTVL.